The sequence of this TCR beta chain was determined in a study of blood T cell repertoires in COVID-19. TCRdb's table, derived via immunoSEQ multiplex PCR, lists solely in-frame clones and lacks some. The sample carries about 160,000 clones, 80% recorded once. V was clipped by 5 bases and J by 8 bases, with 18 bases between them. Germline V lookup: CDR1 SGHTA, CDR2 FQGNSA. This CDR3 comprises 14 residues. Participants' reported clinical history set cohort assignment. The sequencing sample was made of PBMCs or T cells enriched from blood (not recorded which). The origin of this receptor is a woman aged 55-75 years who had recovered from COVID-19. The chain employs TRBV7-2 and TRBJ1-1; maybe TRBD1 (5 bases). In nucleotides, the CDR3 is TGTGCCAGCAGCCCGGTGGGGGGGTTACACGAAGCTTTCTTT. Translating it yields CASSPVGGLHEAFF.